This T cell receptor (beta chain) was identified in a study of a mutant IDH1 vaccine in newly diagnosed glioma. Study as a whole: Across weeks 1, 3, 5, 7, 11, 15, 19 and 23, patients received a vaccination each time, eight in all. Most had both radiotherapy and temozolomide beforehand; others had only one. Study-level points and caveats: There seemed to be no relation between pseudoprogression and changes in top peripheral T cell clonotypes.

In germline, CDR1 is SQVTM, CDR2 ANQGSEA. After removal of 4 bases from V and 5 bases from J, the junction contained 6 bases not matched to a gene. There are 13 residues in the CDR3. Regarding this clone: Antigen: not known.

Produced via immunoSEQ multiplex PCR; TCRdb's table is partial and in-frame only. The data hold about 81,000 clones, with roughly 85% observed a single time. The sample's time point: week 23, last vaccination. A 20-mer mutant IDH1 peptide at 300 ug was injected subcutaneously with topical imiquimod. The receptor was isolated from a man aged 25 to 40 with glioma. Some clones in this sample may be carry-over from other donors' samples. This sample comprised PBMCs, obtained from a glioma patient whose treatment included an IDH1 peptide vaccine. This rearrangement joins TRBV29-1 to TRBJ2-3; 7 nucleotides agree with TRBD1. The chain's CDR3 is CSVVRTGEDTQYF. DNA for the CDR3: TGCAGCGTTGTTCGGACAGGTGAAGATACGCAGTATTTT.